Presented here are 20 T cell receptor beta chains from one specimen sequenced in a study of OX40 agonist ivuxolimab in advanced cancers. Measured with immunoSEQ multiplex PCR; TCRdb has only the in-frame clones, and not every one. Counted here are about 77,000 clones, about 85% occurring once; the ten biggest clones make up 0.6% to 0.8%. Sequencing was performed on CD4+ or CD8+ T cells sorted from blood, taken in a trial of the OX40 agonist ivuxolimab. The source of these receptors is an adult with an advanced solid tumor such as melanoma, head and neck, liver or kidney cancer.

The CDR3 protein is CASPGLVNPGNQETQYF. DNA of the CDR3: TGTGCCAGCCCCGGACTAGTTAACCCGGGAAACCAAGAGACCCAGTACTTC. The chain couples TRBV7-2 to TRBJ2-5, with 7 nucleotides matching TRBD2. The CDR3 extends over 17 amino acids. The J segment lost 0 bases and the V segment lost 8 bases, leaving 15 bases of the junction unmatched. Looked up from germline, CDR1 is SGHTA and CDR2 is FQGNSA.

The chain employs TRBV19 and TRBJ1-1; a weak D match, TRBD1 (5 bases). Germline CDR1 is LNHDA and CDR2 is SQIVND (reference sequence). Trimming removed 7 bases from V and 0 bases from J, with 12 bases in between. The CDR3 is 14 residues long. The DNA for the CDR3 is TGTGCCAGTATCGGGGGAACCATGAACACTGAAGCTTTCTTT. Translated, it gives CASIGGTMNTEAFF.

There are a few counts of this clone. The chain joins TRBV19 to TRBJ2-3; D is unresolved. In germline, CDR1 is LNHDA, CDR2 SQIVND (reference sequence). There are 15 residues in the CDR3. The ends were cut back, 5 bases at V and 0 bases at J, with 12 bases in the middle. The CDR3 DNA follows: TGTGCCAGTAGTTCGCGCCTATCTAGCACAGATACGCAGTATTTT. Residues: CASSSRLSSTDTQYF.

The chain couples TRBV11-2 to TRBJ1-3; no firm D call. Trimming removed 3 bases from V and 1 base from J, with 7 bases in between. The CDR3 totals 14 residues. Germline CDR1 is SGHAT and CDR2 is FQNNGV. CDR3 sequence: CASSLEWSGNTIYF. The CDR3 bases are TGTGCCAGCAGCTTGGAGTGGTCTGGAAACACCATATATTTT.

V gene TRBV6-1 combines with J gene TRBJ1-1, with D possibly matching TRBD1 (6 bases). Germline values: CDR1 MNHNS, CDR2 SASEGT. Trimming pared 3 bases from V and 0 bases from J, leaving 8 bases between. There are 14 residues in the CDR3. For the CDR3, the DNA is TGTGCCAGCAGTGAGAACAGGGTGAACACTGAAGCTTTCTTT. Translating gives CASSENRVNTEAFF.

The V and J genes are TRBV5-1 and TRBJ1-2; D is possibly TRBD1 (5 bases). Germline V gives CDR1 SGHRS, CDR2 YFSETQ. This CDR3 spans 15 amino acids. V shed 1 base and J shed 0 bases, with 10 bases lying between them. In DNA, the CDR3 is TGCGCCAGCAGCTTGACAGGCCTCACTAACTATGGCTACACCTTC. The encoded protein is CASSLTGLTNYGYTF.

The chain links TRBV5-5 to TRBJ1-2; D remains unclear. This CDR3 has 13 amino acids. V lost 2 bases to trimming and J lost 0 bases, with 5 bases between them. Germline-derived CDR1 and CDR2 are SGHKS and YYEKEE (reference sequence). The DNA for the CDR3 is TGTGCCAGCAGCTTCGACCCTAACTATGGCTACACCTTC. It yields the protein CASSFDPNYGYTF.

The gene calls are TRBV6-1 and TRBJ1-2; D uncertain. Germline loops: CDR1 MNHNS, CDR2 SASEGT. This CDR3 comprises 15 residues. The ends were cut back, 2 bases at V and 4 bases at J, with 14 bases in the middle. CDR3 in amino acids: CASSESVWQPYGYTF. CDR3 DNA: TGTGCCAGCAGTGAAAGTGTGTGGCAGCCCTATGGCTACACCTTC.

The rearrangement joins TRBV7-9 to TRBJ2-5, with TRBD2 matching over 8 bases. V was clipped by 5 bases and J by 2 bases; unmatched bases: 10. The CDR3 spans 16 residues. Germline V CDR1 and CDR2: SEHNR, FQNEAQ (reference sequence). CDR3 in DNA: TGTGCCAGCAGCCCGGGGGGGGACGAGGCTCAAGAGACCCAGTACTTC. Translating gives CASSPGGDEAQETQYF.

The chain has TRBV6-5 and TRBJ1-4, with 9 bases that match TRBD1. CDR1 and CDR2 from the germline V gene are MNHEY and SVGAGI. With V trimmed by 4 bases and J by 4 bases, 4 bases remained unmatched. The CDR3 runs to 15 residues. This CDR3 is CASSFPDRGNEKLFF. The CDR3 region has the DNA TGTGCCAGCAGTTTTCCGGACAGGGGTAATGAAAAACTGTTTTTT.

The rearrangement uses TRBV6-5 and TRBJ1-1; D not resolved. Deletions cut 7 bases from V and 0 bases from J, with 12 bases between. The CDR3 has 14 residues. In germline, CDR1 is MNHEY, CDR2 SVGAGI. The CDR3 DNA follows: TGTGCCAGCAACGATCGGAGCTTGAACACTGAAGCTTTCTTT. The encoded protein is CASNDRSLNTEAFF.

The chain couples TRBV29-1 to TRBJ1-4, with 7 bases lining up with TRBD1. The CDR3 is made up of 13 amino acids. V lost 3 bases, J lost 7 bases, and 5 bases stayed unmatched. Germline V gives CDR1 SQVTM, CDR2 ANQGSEA. The CDR3 nucleotides read TGCAGCGTTGAGAGACAGGGAGGTGAAAAACTGTTTTTT. Translating gives CSVERQGGEKLFF.

This sequence joins TRBV7-4 and TRBJ2-1, with 7 bases fitting TRBD2. This CDR3 has 13 residues. Germline loops: CDR1 SGHVT, CDR2 SQSDAQ. J lost 5 bases, V lost 5 bases, and 3 bases had no gene match. In nucleotides, the CDR3 is TGTGCCAGCAGCAGGAGCGGGGACAATGAGCAGTTCTTC. It is translated as CASSRSGDNEQFF.

This clone has just one count. The rearrangement joins TRBV4-2 to TRBJ2-7; maybe TRBD1 (6 bases). V gave up 0 bases and J gave up 2 bases, with 20 bases separating them. CDR3 length: 18 amino acids. Germline V gene data show CDR1 as LGHNA and CDR2 as YNFKEQ. CDR3 region: CASSQDRGDISNPYEQYF. Here the CDR3 DNA reads TGTGCCAGCAGCCAAGATCGAGGGGACATTTCCAACCCCTACGAGCAGTACTTC.

The V call is TRBV29-1, the J call TRBJ1-2; D ambiguous. This CDR3 is built from 13 residues. Trimming removed 0 bases at V and 7 bases at J, with 12 bases between. From germline, CDR1 is SQVTM and CDR2 ANQGSEA. CDR3 nucleotide sequence: TGCAGCGTTGAAGATCAAGGTGGTGGTGGCTACACCTTC. Translating gives CSVEDQGGGGYTF.

The V gene is TRBV29-1, the J gene TRBJ1-3; D gene ambiguous. The ends were cut back, 5 bases at V and 1 base at J, with 3 bases in the middle. Germline CDR1 SQVTM, CDR2 ANQGSEA. The CDR3 has 11 amino acids. The CDR3: CSVQSGNTIYF. CDR3 DNA: TGCAGCGTTCAATCTGGAAACACCATATATTTT.

V gene TRBV7-3 combines with J gene TRBJ2-5; TRBD1 is a possible D gene (6 bases). Deletions cut 0 bases from V and 9 bases from J, with 11 bases between. The CDR3 is 13 amino acids. Germline V gene lookup returns CDR1 SGHTA and CDR2 FQGTGA. CDR3 residues: CASSLTQGQPQYF. Written as DNA, the CDR3 is TGTGCCAGCAGCTTAACCCAGGGGCAGCCCCAGTACTTC.

As to this clone: Compared with germline, one end of the junction differs, possibly owing to a read error. The rearrangement uses TRBV12-5 and TRBJ2-7; D gene ambiguous. The germline CDR1 and CDR2 sequences are LGHNT and FRNRAP. This CDR3 has 13 amino acids. The CDR3 spells CASGLETAYEQHF. The CDR3, as DNA: TGTGCTAGTGGTTTGGAAACAGCCTACGAGCAGCACTTC.

This clone was detected only a few times. The same CDR3 also results from other DNA sequences found in this sample. The chain combines TRBV30 with TRBJ1-1, with D unclear. Trimming took off 0 bases at V and 2 bases at J, with 7 bases between the two ends. The CDR3 runs to 13 residues. The germline V gene encodes CDR1 GTSNPN and CDR2 SVGIG (reference sequence). This chain's CDR3 is CAWSVTVNTEAFF. In DNA, the CDR3 is TGTGCCTGGAGTGTAACCGTTAACACTGAAGCTTTCTTT.

The V gene is TRBV7-2, the J gene TRBJ1-5; TRBD1 matches 10 bases. The CDR3 runs 16 residues. Trimming cost V 3 bases and J 5 bases; bases outside gene matches: 7. Germline assignment: CDR1 SGHTA and CDR2 FQGNSA. Here the CDR3 reads CASSLGGQGTYQPQHF. In nucleotides, the CDR3 is TGTGCCAGCAGCTTGGGGGGACAGGGGACTTATCAGCCCCAGCATTTT. The entire variable domain, with the rest obtained from reference TRBV7-2 and TRBJ1-5, is as follows: GAGVSQSPSNKVTEKGKDVELRCDPISGHTALYWYRQSLGQGLEFLIYFQGNSAPDKSGLPSDRFSAERTGGSVSTLTIQRTQQEDSAVYLCASSLGGQGTYQPQHFGDGTRLSIL.